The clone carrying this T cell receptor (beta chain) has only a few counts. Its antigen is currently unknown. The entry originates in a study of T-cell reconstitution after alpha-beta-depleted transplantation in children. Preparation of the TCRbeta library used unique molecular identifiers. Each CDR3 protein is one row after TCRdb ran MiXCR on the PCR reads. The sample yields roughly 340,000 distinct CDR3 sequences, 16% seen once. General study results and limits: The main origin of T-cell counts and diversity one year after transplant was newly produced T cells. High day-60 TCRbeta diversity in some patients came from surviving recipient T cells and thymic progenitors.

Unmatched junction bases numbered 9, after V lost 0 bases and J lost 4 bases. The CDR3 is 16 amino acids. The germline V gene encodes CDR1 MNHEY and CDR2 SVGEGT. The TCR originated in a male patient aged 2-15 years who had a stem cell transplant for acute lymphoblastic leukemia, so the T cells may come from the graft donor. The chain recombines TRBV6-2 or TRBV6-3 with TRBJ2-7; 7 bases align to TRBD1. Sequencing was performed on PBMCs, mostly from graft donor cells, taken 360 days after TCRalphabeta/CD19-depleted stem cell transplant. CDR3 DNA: TGTGCCAGCAGTTACTCGCCCGGGACAGCTGAATACGAGCAGTACTTC. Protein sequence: CASSYSPGTAEYEQYF.